Shown below are 3 T cell receptor beta chains from a single sample sequenced in a study of T cell responses to AZD1222 COVID-19 vaccine. Produced via immunoSEQ multiplex PCR; TCRdb's table is partial and in-frame only. Among 90,000 to 130,000 clones, 94% were seen once, and the ten largest hold around 3%. Sequencing used peripheral blood, obtained 28 days after the second AZD1222 dose. Receptors originate from an adult who received the AZD1222 COVID-19 vaccine.

The chain recombines TRBV27 with TRBJ1-6, with D unclear. Germline CDR1 and CDR2: MNHEY and SMNVEV (reference sequence). The CDR3 runs to 14 residues. The ends were cut back, 10 bases at V and 7 bases at J, with 17 bases in the middle. CDR3 loop: CATASLQRNSPLHF. The DNA for the CDR3 is TGTGCCACCGCCTCCCTCCAGCGGAATTCACCCCTCCACTTT.

This sequence joins TRBV6-2 or TRBV6-3 and TRBJ1-3, with D possibly matching TRBD1 (5 bases). Trimming stripped 0 bases from V and 4 bases from J, with 22 bases between. The germline V gene has CDR1 MNHEY and CDR2 SVGEGT. The CDR3 consists of 19 residues. CDR3 nucleotide sequence: TGTGCCAGCAGTTACTCGTTGAGGGGACTTGGCTTTCTCGGAAACACCATATATTTT. It codes for CASSYSLRGLGFLGNTIYF.

This chain links TRBV27 with TRBJ2-7; D gene ambiguous. Germline CDR1 MNHEY, CDR2 SMNVEV (reference sequence). The CDR3 is made up of 13 amino acids. The V gene lost 4 bases and the J gene lost 4 bases, with 11 bases spanning the gap. The CDR3, as DNA: TGTGCCAGCAGTTCTTCCCGGATTTACGAGCAGTACTTC. Translating it yields CASSSSRIYEQYF.